Below, 22 T cell receptor beta chains from the same sample are listed, as sequenced in a study of breast tumors, draining lymph nodes, adjacent tissues. TCRdb used MiXCR to reprocess the multiplex PCR reads, holding one entry per CDR3 protein. The data contain roughly 49,000 distinct CDR3 sequences, over 40% of them singletons. Sequencing was performed on breast tumor tissue. All receptors come from a female donor with breast cancer. Some clones in this sample may be carry-over from other donors' samples.

The chain recombines TRBV20-1 with TRBJ1-6; possibly TRBD1 for D (5 bases). The V end lost 1 base, the J end lost 8 bases, and 12 bases lay between the germline ends. There are 14 residues in the CDR3. Germline CDR1 and CDR2: DFQATT and SNEGSKA (reference sequence). This chain's CDR3 is CSARAGLGHSPLHF. CDR3 sequence (DNA): TGCAGTGCTAGAGCGGGCCTGGGGCATTCACCCCTCCACTTT.

To note about this clonotype: It may be a read error: a sequence one base away is much more abundant. The chain employs TRBV6-4 and TRBJ2-3, with a weak D call TRBD1 (6 bases). V dropped 5 bases and J dropped 4 bases, with 10 bases sitting between them. Germline V lookup: CDR1 MRHNA, CDR2 SNTAGT. The CDR3 is 13 residues long. In nucleotides, the CDR3 is TGTGCCAGCAGTCTTGGGGGCGCAGATACGCAGTATTTT. Protein sequence: CASSLGGADTQYF.

This clonotype was found many times. The chain uses TRBV24-1 and TRBJ2-2; 8 nucleotides match TRBD2. CDR1 is KGHDR, CDR2 SFDVKD, per germline. The ends lost 0 bases at V and 2 bases at J; junction bases unmatched: 22. The CDR3 consists of 23 residues. CDR3 residues: CATSDLSPLRRAGTRGNTGELFF. In DNA, the CDR3 is TGTGCCACCAGTGATTTGAGTCCTTTACGACGTGCCGGGACTAGGGGCAACACCGGGGAGCTGTTTTTT.

Points on this clonotype: A much bigger clone sits one base away, suggesting this may be a read error. The V and J genes are TRBV28 and TRBJ2-7; unclear D gene. The germline V gene has CDR1 MDHEN and CDR2 SYDVKM. The CDR3 totals 15 residues. The CDR3 nucleotides are TGTGCCGGCAGTCCAAGACAAACCTACTCCTACGAGCAGTACTTC. It specifies CAGSPRQTYSYEQYF.

The chain joins TRBV4-3 to TRBJ2-5, with no clear D. The V end lost 0 bases, the J end lost 0 bases, and 17 bases lay between the germline ends. Per the germline V gene, CDR1 is LGHNA and CDR2 is YSLEER. The CDR3 is made up of 18 amino acids. CDR3 in amino acids: CASSQEFRGIRYQETQYF. The CDR3 coding sequence is TGCGCCAGCAGCCAAGAATTTAGAGGTATACGCTACCAAGAGACCCAGTACTTC.

The chain combines TRBV7-2 with TRBJ1-2, with D unclear. This CDR3 comprises 13 residues. V was trimmed by 3 bases and J by 4 bases, leaving 9 bases between them. Germline V gene lookup returns CDR1 SGHTA and CDR2 FQGNSA. The CDR3: CASSFGRPYGYTF. The DNA of the CDR3 is TGTGCCAGCAGCTTCGGACGGCCCTATGGCTACACCTTC.

This clonotype was seen repeatedly, ten times or more. The CDR3 nucleotides are TGCAGTGCTAGAGATTCGTGGACAGTAGAGACCCAGTACTTC. Its translation: CSARDSWTVETQYF. This chain uses TRBV20-1 with TRBJ2-5, with D possibly matching TRBD1 (6 bases). Germline V gene data show CDR1 as DFQATT and CDR2 as SNEGSKA (reference sequence). The ends were cut back, 0 bases at V and 4 bases at J, with 12 bases in the middle. CDR3 size: 14 residues.

In its sample, this clonotype was seen many times. The genes are TRBV6-5 and TRBJ2-5, with D maybe TRBD1 (5 bases). V gave up 2 bases and J gave up 2 bases, with 15 bases separating them. The germline V gene encodes CDR1 MNHEY and CDR2 SVGAGI. This CDR3 is 16 amino acids long. As DNA, the CDR3 is TGTGCCAGCAGTTACGGGTACCTCAGGGAACAAGAGACCCAGTACTTC. Its translation is CASSYGYLREQETQYF.

The chain uses TRBV24-1 and TRBJ1-2; 10 nucleotides line up with TRBD1. This CDR3 has 17 residues. After removal of 0 bases from V and 8 bases from J, the junction contained 11 bases not matched to a gene. From germline, CDR1 is KGHDR and CDR2 SFDVKD. CDR3 sequence: CATSDLSIKTGGRGYTF. In DNA form, the CDR3 reads TGTGCCACCAGTGATTTGTCCATTAAGACAGGGGGCAGGGGCTACACCTTC.

This clonotype was counted at least ten times. The chain joins TRBV7-8 to TRBJ2-2, with 8 bases fitting TRBD1. V lost 5 bases to trimming and J lost 6 bases; unmatched junction nucleotides: 2. From germline, CDR1 is SGHVS and CDR2 FQNEAQ. CDR3 length equals 13 residues. This CDR3 is CASSVTGAGELFF. As DNA, the CDR3 is TGTGCCAGCAGCGTGACAGGGGCCGGGGAGCTGTTTTTT.

This clonotype was counted ten times or more. DNA for the CDR3: TGTGCCACCAGCAGAGGGGACAGCCCTCTTACAGATACGCAGTATTTT. Translated, it gives CATSRGDSPLTDTQYF. V gene TRBV15 combines with J gene TRBJ2-3, with 7 bases fitting TRBD1. This CDR3 has 16 residues. V shed 1 base and J 3 bases; nucleotides not matched to a gene: 7. The germline CDR1 and CDR2 sequences are LNHNV and YYDKDF (reference sequence).

Of note for this clonotype: At one of its ends the junction is not consistent with the germline gene, which may arise from a read error. This sequence joins TRBV7-9 and TRBJ2-1; D call uncertain. The CDR3 loop spans 14 amino acids. Germline-derived CDR1 and CDR2 are SEHNR and FQNEAQ (reference sequence). The CDR3 spells CASSYESSYNEQFF. The CDR3 region has the DNA TGTGCCAGCAGCTACGAGAGCTCCTACAATGAGCAGTTCTTT.

The genes are TRBV9 and TRBJ2-7; 7 positions match TRBD1. After removal of 3 bases from V and 5 bases from J, the junction contained 11 bases not matched to a gene. Germline values: CDR1 SGDLS, CDR2 YYNGEE. This CDR3 spans 15 amino acids. The CDR3 DNA reads as TGTGCCAGCAGCGCCTTCCGACAGGGTGATGACGAGCAGTACTTC. Residues: CASSAFRQGDDEQYF.

The table lists this clonotype with many counts. The V gene is TRBV9, the J gene TRBJ2-1, with unresolved D. Trimming shortened V by 2 bases and J by 5 bases, and 8 bases separated the two germline ends. The CDR3 extends over 13 amino acids. The V gene's germline CDR1 is SGDLS and CDR2 YYNGEE. The CDR3 bases are TGTGCCAGCAGCGTCGCACCAGACAATGAGCAGTTCTTC. This encodes CASSVAPDNEQFF.

Comment on this clonotype: The junction departs from the called germline gene at one end, perhaps through a read error. The chain employs TRBV7-2 and TRBJ2-2; perhaps D is TRBD1 or TRBD2 (5 bases each). Germline V lookup: CDR1 SGHTA, CDR2 FQGNSA. The CDR3 runs to 15 residues. The chain's CDR3 is CASGATDSRTRELFF. CDR3 coding DNA: TGCGCCAGCGGCGCGACAGACAGTCGAACCCGGGAGCTGTTTTTT.

V is TRBV5-1 and J is TRBJ2-3; TRBD2 matches at 8 bases. The V and J ends lost 4 bases and 11 bases, in that order; junction bases with no gene match: 12. From germline, CDR1 is SGHRS and CDR2 YFSETQ. The CDR3 runs 14 residues. Here the CDR3 reads CASSQSGGYNEQYF. For the CDR3, the DNA is TGCGCCAGCAGCCAAAGCGGGGGATACAATGAGCAGTATTTT. The full variable domain, rest sourced from reference TRBV5-1 and TRBJ2-3, is KAGVTQTPRYLIKTRGQQVTLSCSPISGHRSVSWYQQTPGQGLQFLFEYFSETQRNKGNFPGRFSGRQFSNSRSEMNVSTLELGDSALYLCASSQSGGYNEQYFGPGTRLTVL.

About this clonotype itself: Germline is not matched at one junction end, which may reflect a read error. The chain has TRBV9 and TRBJ2-7; 11 bases are shared with TRBD1. Germline V gene sequence: CDR1 SGDLS, CDR2 YYNGEE. The CDR3 is 14 residues long. This chain's CDR3 is CASSVGTGGYEQSF. The CDR3 bases are TGTGCCAGCAGCGTAGGGACAGGGGGCTACGAGCAGTCCTTC.

The table lists this clonotype with many counts. This chain uses TRBV10-3 with TRBJ2-2; 13 nucleotides align to TRBD2. Per the germline V gene, CDR1 is ENHRY and CDR2 is SYGVKD. Trimming at V came to 1 base and at J to 8 bases, leaving 10 bases not matched to a gene. The CDR3 loop spans 18 amino acids. The CDR3 coding sequence is TGTGCCATCAGTGAGTGGACTAGCGGGAGCTTGTACCGGGGGGAGCTGTTTTTT. Encoded protein: CAISEWTSGSLYRGELFF.

Note on this clonotype: This CDR3 is missing its conserved last phenylalanine or tryptophan, likely due to a read error. The rearrangement uses TRBV30 and TRBJ1-4, with D tentatively TRBD1 (6 bases). CDR3 size: 14 residues. Germline V gene data show CDR1 as GTSNPN and CDR2 as SVGIG (reference sequence). As DNA, the CDR3 is TGTGCCTGGGGGGGCCAAGAAACTAATGAGAAACTGTTTTTG. As protein: CAWGGQETNEKLFL.

The V and J genes are TRBV4-3 and TRBJ1-1; the D is unclear. This CDR3 has 14 residues. Deletions cut 2 bases from V and 5 bases from J, with 12 bases between. Germline V gives CDR1 LGHNA, CDR2 YSLEER. CDR3 protein: CASSQSWIGTEAFF. DNA for the CDR3: TGCGCCAGCAGCCAATCTTGGATAGGTACTGAAGCTTTCTTT.

The genes are TRBV20-1 and TRBJ2-7; D is unresolved. Trimming took 3 bases from V and 0 from J, leaving 6 bases between them. The V gene's germline CDR1 is DFQATT and CDR2 SNEGSKA (reference sequence). CDR3 size: 12 residues. The CDR3 loop reads CSARTSSYEQYF. The CDR3 DNA is TGCAGTGCTAGGACTTCCTCCTACGAGCAGTACTTC.

A note on this clonotype: This may be a read error: a much more frequent sequence differs by one nucleotide. The V call is TRBV11-3, the J call TRBJ2-7, with 8 positions matching TRBD2. The ends lost 1 base at V and 6 bases at J; junction bases unmatched: 11. CDR3 length: 16 residues. From germline, CDR1 is SGHNT and CDR2 YENEEA. CDR3 region: CASSLVSGASGSEQYF. CDR3 sequence (DNA): TGTGCCAGCAGCTTAGTCTCGGGGGCGAGCGGGAGCGAGCAGTACTTC.